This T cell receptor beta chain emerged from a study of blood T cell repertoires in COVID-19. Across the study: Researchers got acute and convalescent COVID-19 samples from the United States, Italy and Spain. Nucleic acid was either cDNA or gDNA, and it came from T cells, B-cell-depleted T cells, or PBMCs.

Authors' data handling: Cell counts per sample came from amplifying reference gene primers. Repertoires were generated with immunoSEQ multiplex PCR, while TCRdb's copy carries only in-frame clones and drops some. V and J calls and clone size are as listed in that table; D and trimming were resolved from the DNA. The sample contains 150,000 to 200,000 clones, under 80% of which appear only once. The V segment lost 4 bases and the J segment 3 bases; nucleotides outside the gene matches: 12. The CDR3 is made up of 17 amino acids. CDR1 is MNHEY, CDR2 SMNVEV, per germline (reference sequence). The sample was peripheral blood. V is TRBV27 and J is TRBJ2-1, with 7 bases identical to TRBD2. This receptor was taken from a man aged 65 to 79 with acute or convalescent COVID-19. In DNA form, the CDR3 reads TGTGCCAGCAGTTCCCTCGTCGTCCGGGAGGACTACAATGAGCAGTTCTTC. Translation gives CASSSLVVREDYNEQFF.